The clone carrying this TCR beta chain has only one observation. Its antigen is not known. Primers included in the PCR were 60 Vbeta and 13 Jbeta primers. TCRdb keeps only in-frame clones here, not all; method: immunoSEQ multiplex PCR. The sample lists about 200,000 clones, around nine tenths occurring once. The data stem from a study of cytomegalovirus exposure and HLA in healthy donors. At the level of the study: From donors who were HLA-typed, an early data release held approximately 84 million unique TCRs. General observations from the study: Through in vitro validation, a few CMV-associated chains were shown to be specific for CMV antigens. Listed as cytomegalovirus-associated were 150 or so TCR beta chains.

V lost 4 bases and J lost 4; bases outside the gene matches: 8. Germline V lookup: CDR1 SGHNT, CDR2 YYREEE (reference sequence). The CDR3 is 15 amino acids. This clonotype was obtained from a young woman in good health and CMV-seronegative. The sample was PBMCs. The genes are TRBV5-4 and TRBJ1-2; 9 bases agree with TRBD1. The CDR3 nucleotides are TGTGCCAGCAGCGCCGGGACAGGGAATCCCTATGGCTACACCTTC. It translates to CASSAGTGNPYGYTF.